The 2 T cell receptor beta chains reported below all come from one sample, sequenced in a study of OX40 agonist ivuxolimab in advanced cancers. The table came from immunoSEQ multiplex PCR; TCRdb's copy has only in-frame clones and leaves some out. The table records about 24,000 clones, 60% to 80% of them present only once. This specimen consisted of CD4+ or CD8+ T cells sorted from blood, obtained in a trial of the OX40 agonist ivuxolimab. The source is an adult with an advanced solid tumor such as melanoma, head and neck, liver or kidney cancer.

The chain uses TRBV5-1 and TRBJ1-6; 9 bases are a match to TRBD1. V lost 3 bases and J lost 8; bases outside the gene matches: 6. The CDR3 is 15 amino acids. In germline, CDR1 is SGHRS, CDR2 YFSETQ. CDR3 nucleotide sequence: TGCGCCAGCAGCTCATTGACAGGGGGTTATTCACCCCTCCACTTT. This sequence encodes CASSSLTGGYSPLHF.

The rearrangement uses TRBV5-4 and TRBJ2-2; 8 nucleotides align to TRBD1. The germline V gene encodes CDR1 SGHNT and CDR2 YYREEE (reference sequence). CDR3 length: 14 residues. The V and J ends lost 4 bases and 6 bases, in that order; junction bases with no gene match: 5. CDR3 DNA: TGTGCCAGCAGCCCGGACAGGGTTGCCGGGGAGCTGTTTTTT. It encodes CASSPDRVAGELFF.